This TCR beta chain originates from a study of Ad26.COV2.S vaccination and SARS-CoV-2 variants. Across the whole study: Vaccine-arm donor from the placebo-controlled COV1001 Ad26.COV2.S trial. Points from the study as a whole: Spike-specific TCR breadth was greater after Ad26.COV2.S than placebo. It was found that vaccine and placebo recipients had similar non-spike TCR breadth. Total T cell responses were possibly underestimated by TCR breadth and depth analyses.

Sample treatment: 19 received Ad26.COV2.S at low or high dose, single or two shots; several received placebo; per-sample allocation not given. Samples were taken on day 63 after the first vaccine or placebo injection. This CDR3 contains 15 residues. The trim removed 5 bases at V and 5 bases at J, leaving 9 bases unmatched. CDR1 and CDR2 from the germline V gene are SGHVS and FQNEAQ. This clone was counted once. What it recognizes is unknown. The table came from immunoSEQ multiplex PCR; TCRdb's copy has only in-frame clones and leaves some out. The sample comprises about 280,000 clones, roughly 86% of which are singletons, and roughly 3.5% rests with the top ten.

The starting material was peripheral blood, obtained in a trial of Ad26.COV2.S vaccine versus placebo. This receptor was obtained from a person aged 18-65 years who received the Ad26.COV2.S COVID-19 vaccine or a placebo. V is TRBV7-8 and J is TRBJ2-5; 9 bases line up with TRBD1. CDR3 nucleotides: TGTGCCAGCAGCCCTCCGGACAGGGGTGCGGAGACCCAGTACTTC. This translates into CASSPPDRGAETQYF.